This T cell receptor (beta chain) comes out of a study of blood T cell repertoires in COVID-19. The authors' processing: Counts of nucleated cells, estimated from reference gene primer amplification, were obtained. Clones were sequenced by immunoSEQ multiplex PCR, and TCRdb holds only the in-frame ones, with some missing. That table furnishes V, J and clone size, whereas the DNA furnished D and trimming. The repertoire holds fewer than 400,000 clones, with 90% to 95% as singletons. Those who participated ranged in age from 18 to 89 years and resided in approximately 26 US areas. No more than 2 weeks before study entry, exposed participants had met a case of COVID-19. The CDR3 sequence is 18 residues long. Looked up from germline, CDR1 is SEHNR and CDR2 is FQNEAQ (reference sequence). V was clipped by 5 bases and J by 1 base; unmatched bases: 6.

This clonotype was obtained from a woman aged 25 to 45 who had been exposed to COVID-19. The V call is TRBV7-9, the J call TRBJ1-6, with 12 bases aligning to TRBD1. Sequenced sample: PBMCs or T cells enriched from blood (not recorded which). Here the CDR3 DNA reads TGTGCCAGCAGCCGGGGGGACAGGGGGCTATCCTATAATTCACCCCTCCACTTT. Its protein product is CASSRGDRGLSYNSPLHF.